Listed here is a single TCR beta chain. Its antigen is still unknown. Tagging with unique molecular identifiers was a feature of the TCR beta cDNA libraries. MiXCR, run by TCRdb on the PCR reads, gives a single entry per CDR3 protein. The table includes hundreds of thousands of distinct CDR3 sequences, 30% detected once. This sample was included in a study of post-analysis software for immune sequencing data. Study-wide results and limits: TRBV5-6, TRBV5-1 and TRBV20-1 were among roughly five TRBV segments more frequent in patients than controls.

Germline lookup yields CDR1 SGHTS and CDR2 YDEGEE. CDR3 size: 15 residues. Trimming removed 4 bases from V and 11 bases from J, with 24 bases in between. This receptor was identified in a girl between 10 and 17 years old with multiple sclerosis. The rearrangement links TRBV5-8 to TRBJ2-5; D is perhaps TRBD1 or TRBD2 (5 bases each). Sequenced input: blood. The CDR3 DNA sequence: TGTGCCAGCAGCCAGGGTACTACTAGTCACAATGAGCAGTACTTC. Encoded protein: CASSQGTTSHNEQYF.